This record covers a single TCR beta chain. The antigen remains unidentified. The data were taken from a study of CD4 T cells in relation to SARS-CoV-2 and coronaviruses. Study-wide context: The restricting HLA molecule for shared crossreactive spike epitopes was mapped. Study outcomes and limitations: Crossreactive clones expanded significantly less to SARS-CoV-2 than monoreactive clones. The assay detects memory recall responses, not culture-primed primary responses.

This CDR3 is 14 amino acids long. Germline assignment: CDR1 SQVTM and CDR2 ANQGSEA. V lost 5 bases to trimming and J lost 1 base; unmatched junction nucleotides: 2. Uncultured naive and memory CD4+ T cells supplied DNA for deep TCR-beta sequencing. Data came from immunoSEQ multiplex PCR; TCRdb stores just in-frame clones and leaves some out. This sample has 50,000 to 70,000 clones, with about 90% found just once. This TCR was recovered from an adult with COVID-19. The genes are TRBV29-1 and TRBJ2-5; 12 nucleotides align to TRBD1. The specimen was naive CD4+ T cells from PBMCs. Subset of the sample: naive CD4+ T cells isolated by negative enrichment. For the CDR3, the DNA is TGCAGCGTTCGGGACAGGGGGCGCCAAGAGACCCAGTACTTC. Encoded protein: CSVRDRGRQETQYF.